A selection of T cell receptor beta chains follows, all from one sample in a study of blood T cell repertoires in COVID-19. Here immunoSEQ multiplex PCR was the method, and the copy in TCRdb shows in-frame clones only, minus some. The data show about 150,000 clones, with around 80% seen just once and 12% to 15% held by the top ten. The sample taken for sequencing was peripheral blood. The origin of the receptors is a human donor with acute or convalescent COVID-19. The donor label of this sample is uncertain. Each CDR3 is given with its conserved first and last residue. Each record gives: J gene, D gene, V gene, clone size, CDR3 DNA, CDR3 protein. D genes are given only for firm matches. Not all rows give a size; the values are once, few, many and, for expanded clones, a class.

j_gene: TRBJ2-6; d_gene: .; v_gene: TRBV7-2; abundance: .; CDR3nt: TGTGCCAGCAGCTTAGAAGGAGGGGCTCGAGCCAACGTCCTGACTTTC; CDR3aa: CASSLEGGARANVLTF
j_gene: TRBJ2-7; d_gene: .; v_gene: TRBV3-1/TRBV3-2; abundance: .; CDR3nt: TGTGCCAGCAGCCAAGGGCTAGCGAGATTCTCCTACGAGCAGTACTTC; CDR3aa: CASSQGLARFSYEQYF
j_gene: TRBJ1-2; d_gene: .; v_gene: TRBV19; abundance: .; CDR3nt: TGTGCCAGTACAGAATTCCTCGGGGGAGTCTATGGCTACACCTTC; CDR3aa: CASTEFLGGVYGYTF
j_gene: TRBJ2-3; d_gene: .; v_gene: TRBV25-1; abundance: .; CDR3nt: TGTGCCAGTCAGACTTGGGGGGAAGATACGCAGTATTTT; CDR3aa: CASQTWGEDTQYF
j_gene: TRBJ1-1; d_gene: .; v_gene: TRBV9; abundance: few; CDR3nt: TGTGCCAGCAGCGTAGCGGCAACTCGGGGAGGCACTGAAGCTTTCTTT; CDR3aa: CASSVAATRGGTEAFF
j_gene: TRBJ2-7; d_gene: .; v_gene: TRBV7-9; abundance: once; CDR3nt: TGTGCCAGCAGCTTAGCTCACAGGGTCGACGAGCAGTACTTC; CDR3aa: CASSLAHRVDEQYF
j_gene: TRBJ1-2; d_gene: TRBD1; v_gene: TRBV19; abundance: .; CDR3nt: TGTGCCAGTCAAGACAGGGAGGACTATGGCTACACCTTC; CDR3aa: CASQDREDYGYTF
j_gene: TRBJ1-1; d_gene: .; v_gene: TRBV5-6; abundance: .; CDR3nt: TGTGCCAGCACCCCGGGACTTACGAACACTGAAGCTTTCTTT; CDR3aa: CASTPGLTNTEAFF
j_gene: TRBJ1-1; d_gene: .; v_gene: TRBV18; abundance: .; CDR3nt: TGTGCCAGCTCACCACCAGCGGGGGGCACTGAAGCTTTCTTT; CDR3aa: CASSPPAGGTEAFF
j_gene: TRBJ2-1; d_gene: .; v_gene: TRBV4-3; abundance: .; CDR3nt: TGCGCCAGCAGCCAAGATTGGGGGGGGGCCAATGAGCAGTTCTTC; CDR3aa: CASSQDWGGANEQFF
j_gene: TRBJ1-5; d_gene: TRBD1; v_gene: TRBV3-1/TRBV3-2; abundance: .; CDR3nt: TGTGCCAGCAGCCGGACAGGGAGTGGTCAGCCCCAGCATTTT; CDR3aa: CASSRTGSGQPQHF
j_gene: TRBJ1-6; d_gene: .; v_gene: TRBV10-3; abundance: few; CDR3nt: TGTGCCACCCAGACAGGATCTAATTCACCCCTCCACTTT; CDR3aa: CATQTGSNSPLHF
j_gene: TRBJ1-1; d_gene: TRBD1; v_gene: TRBV5-4; abundance: .; CDR3nt: TGTGCCAGCAGTCATCCGGGACAGGGGTTGGAAGCTTTCTTT; CDR3aa: CASSHPGQGLEAFF
j_gene: TRBJ1-1; d_gene: .; v_gene: TRBV2; abundance: .; CDR3nt: TGTGCCAGCAGTGGACAGGCTCTGGCAACTGAAGCTTTCTTT; CDR3aa: CASSGQALATEAFF
j_gene: TRBJ2-7; d_gene: TRBD1; v_gene: TRBV2; abundance: .; CDR3nt: TGTGCCAGCAGTGTCCACAGGGGGGACTTC; CDR3aa: CASSVHRGDF
j_gene: TRBJ1-6; d_gene: .; v_gene: TRBV10-2; abundance: .; CDR3nt: TGCGCCAGCAGTGAGGTGGAGCTATCCTATAATTCACCCCTCCACTTT; CDR3aa: CASSEVELSYNSPLHF
j_gene: TRBJ2-3; d_gene: .; v_gene: TRBV5-1; abundance: .; CDR3nt: TGCGCCAGCAGCTTGGATTCCCCACAGGGTCGGGCGCAGTATTTT; CDR3aa: CASSLDSPQGRAQYF
j_gene: TRBJ2-4; d_gene: .; v_gene: TRBV20-1; abundance: .; CDR3nt: TGCAGTGCTAGTGCCGGGACATTGAGGAACATTCAGTACTTC; CDR3aa: CSASAGTLRNIQYF
j_gene: TRBJ2-3; d_gene: TRBD2; v_gene: TRBV3-1/TRBV3-2; abundance: .; CDR3nt: TGTGCCAGCACCCAAGCGGGGGGCACAGATACGCAGTATTTT; CDR3aa: CASTQAGGTDTQYF
j_gene: TRBJ2-7; d_gene: TRBD1; v_gene: TRBV29-1; abundance: .; CDR3nt: TGCAGCGTTGGGGACAGTATTTACGAGCAGTACTTC; CDR3aa: CSVGDSIYEQYF
j_gene: TRBJ2-2; d_gene: .; v_gene: TRBV9; abundance: .; CDR3nt: TGTGCCAGCAGCGTAAGGTCGATGGGGGACATGGGCCCCGGGGAGCTGTTTTTT; CDR3aa: CASSVRSMGDMGPGELFF
j_gene: TRBJ1-2; d_gene: TRBD1; v_gene: TRBV5-6; abundance: once; CDR3nt: TGTGCCAGCAGCTTGGCGGGGGGGACAGCCTATGGCTACACCTTC; CDR3aa: CASSLAGGTAYGYTF
j_gene: TRBJ2-3; d_gene: .; v_gene: TRBV6-6; abundance: .; CDR3nt: TGTGCCAGCAGAGGAGGGGGGGCGCATCGGGATACGCAGTATTTT; CDR3aa: CASRGGGAHRDTQYF
j_gene: TRBJ1-2; d_gene: .; v_gene: TRBV29-1; abundance: .; CDR3nt: TGCAGCGTTCAACTATACAAAGCTAACTATGGCTACACCTTC; CDR3aa: CSVQLYKANYGYTF
j_gene: TRBJ2-5; d_gene: TRBD2; v_gene: TRBV19; abundance: few; CDR3nt: TGTGCCAGTAGTATAGTTAGCGGGGGTGGAGAGACCCAGTACTTC; CDR3aa: CASSIVSGGGETQYF
j_gene: TRBJ1-2; d_gene: .; v_gene: TRBV11-2; abundance: .; CDR3nt: TGTGCCAGCAGCCCCAATACAGGTTACAACTATGGCTACACCTTC; CDR3aa: CASSPNTGYNYGYTF
j_gene: TRBJ2-3; d_gene: TRBD1; v_gene: TRBV29-1; abundance: .; CDR3nt: TGCAGCGCCGAGGACAGGGGGCTAACAAATACGCAGTATTTT; CDR3aa: CSAEDRGLTNTQYF
j_gene: TRBJ1-6; d_gene: .; v_gene: TRBV30; abundance: .; CDR3nt: TGTGCCTGGAGCGCCGGGCAGGGTGTTGGTTCACCCCTCCACTTT; CDR3aa: CAWSAGQGVGSPLHF
j_gene: TRBJ1-5; d_gene: .; v_gene: TRBV27; abundance: .; CDR3nt: TGTGCCAGCAGTTTACGTTATAGCAATCAGCCCCAGCATTTT; CDR3aa: CASSLRYSNQPQHF
j_gene: TRBJ1-2; d_gene: .; v_gene: TRBV5-1; abundance: once; CDR3nt: TGCGCCAGCAGCTTGGAACGGAGGAGCTATGGCTACACCTTC; CDR3aa: CASSLERRSYGYTF
j_gene: TRBJ1-2; d_gene: TRBD1; v_gene: TRBV5-1; abundance: .; CDR3nt: TGCGCCAGCAGCCCGGGACAGGGAAGCTATGGCTACACCTTC; CDR3aa: CASSPGQGSYGYTF
j_gene: TRBJ2-7; d_gene: .; v_gene: TRBV11-2; abundance: .; CDR3nt: TGTGCCAGCAGCTTAGGGGGCCTCTCCTACGAGCAGTACTTC; CDR3aa: CASSLGGLSYEQYF
j_gene: TRBJ2-1; d_gene: .; v_gene: TRBV6-2/TRBV6-3; abundance: .; CDR3nt: TGTGCCAGCAGTACGGGTCTTCTATCGAGCTCCTACAATGAGCAGTTCTTC; CDR3aa: CASSTGLLSSSYNEQFF
j_gene: TRBJ2-1; d_gene: TRBD2; v_gene: TRBV5-4; abundance: .; CDR3nt: TGTGCCAGCAGCCAACTAGCGGGGGGGCTAACTGAGCAGTTCTTC; CDR3aa: CASSQLAGGLTEQFF
j_gene: TRBJ2-1; d_gene: .; v_gene: TRBV6-6; abundance: .; CDR3nt: TGTGCCAGCAGTTCAGGGGCGCAGGGTGAGCAGTTCTTC; CDR3aa: CASSSGAQGEQFF
j_gene: TRBJ2-3; d_gene: .; v_gene: TRBV10-1; abundance: once; CDR3nt: TGCGCCAGCAGTCCGGGGTCTGCAGATACGCAGTATTTT; CDR3aa: CASSPGSADTQYF
j_gene: TRBJ1-6; d_gene: TRBD1; v_gene: TRBV6-2/TRBV6-3; abundance: .; CDR3nt: TGTGCCAGCAGTGACCACGACAGGGGGCCCCGCTTT; CDR3aa: CASSDHDRGPRF
j_gene: TRBJ1-4; d_gene: TRBD1; v_gene: TRBV5-4; abundance: .; CDR3nt: TGTGCCAGCAGCCGCGGGACAGCAACTAATGAAAAACTGTTTTTT; CDR3aa: CASSRGTATNEKLFF
j_gene: TRBJ1-2; d_gene: TRBD1; v_gene: TRBV18; abundance: .; CDR3nt: TGTGCCAGCTCACCGGGGGTACAGGGGAGATATGGCTACACCTTC; CDR3aa: CASSPGVQGRYGYTF
j_gene: TRBJ2-1; d_gene: .; v_gene: TRBV29-1; abundance: once; CDR3nt: TGCAGCGTTGACGGCTACAATGAGCAGTTCTTC; CDR3aa: CSVDGYNEQFF
j_gene: TRBJ1-2; d_gene: .; v_gene: TRBV7-2; abundance: .; CDR3nt: TGTGCCAGCAGCTTAGATGGCGGTCGAAGGGGCTACACCTTC; CDR3aa: CASSLDGGRRGYTF
j_gene: TRBJ1-5; d_gene: .; v_gene: TRBV10-1; abundance: .; CDR3nt: TGCGCCAGCAGGAGGGGAGGTCTCCCCAGCAATCAGCCCCAGCATTTT; CDR3aa: CASRRGGLPSNQPQHF
j_gene: TRBJ2-3; d_gene: TRBD2; v_gene: TRBV11-2; abundance: .; CDR3nt: TGTGCCAGCAGCCCCAGGGCTAGCGGGTCTAGCACAGATACGCAGTATTTT; CDR3aa: CASSPRASGSSTDTQYF
j_gene: TRBJ1-2; d_gene: .; v_gene: TRBV5-1; abundance: once; CDR3nt: TGCGCCAGCAGCTTGAGCCCCACAGTCTATGGCTACACCTTC; CDR3aa: CASSLSPTVYGYTF